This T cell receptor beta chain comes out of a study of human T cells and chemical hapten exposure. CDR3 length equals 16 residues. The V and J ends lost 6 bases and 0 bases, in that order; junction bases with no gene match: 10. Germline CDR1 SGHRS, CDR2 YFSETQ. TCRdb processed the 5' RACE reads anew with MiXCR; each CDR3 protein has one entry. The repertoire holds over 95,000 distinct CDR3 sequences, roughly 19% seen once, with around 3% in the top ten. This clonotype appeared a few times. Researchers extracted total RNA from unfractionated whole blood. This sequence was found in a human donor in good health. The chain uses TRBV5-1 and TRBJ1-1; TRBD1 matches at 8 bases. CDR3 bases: TGCGCCAGCAACCGGGGGACAGGCGACATGAACACTGAAGCTTTCTTT. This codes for CASNRGTGDMNTEAFF.